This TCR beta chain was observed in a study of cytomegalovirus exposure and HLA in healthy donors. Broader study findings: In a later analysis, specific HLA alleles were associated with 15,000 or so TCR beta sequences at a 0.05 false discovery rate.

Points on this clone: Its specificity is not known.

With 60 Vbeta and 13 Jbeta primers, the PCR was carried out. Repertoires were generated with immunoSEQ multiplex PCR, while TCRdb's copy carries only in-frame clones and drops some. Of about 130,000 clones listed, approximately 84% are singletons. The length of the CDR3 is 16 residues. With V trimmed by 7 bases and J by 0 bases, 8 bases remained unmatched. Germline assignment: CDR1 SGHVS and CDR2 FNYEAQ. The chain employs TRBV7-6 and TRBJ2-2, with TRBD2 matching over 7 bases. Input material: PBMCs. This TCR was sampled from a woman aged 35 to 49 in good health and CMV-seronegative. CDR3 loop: CASTTRAGANTGELFF. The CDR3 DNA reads TGTGCCAGCACCACACGTGCGGGAGCGAACACCGGGGAGCTGTTTTTT.